Many counts were recorded for the clone carrying this TCR beta chain. What it binds is not known. This record belongs to a study of early T cells in non-severe SARS-CoV-2 infection. Overall study: From unsorted whole blood, bulk RNA was sequenced, and the chains remained unpaired. Study-level results: Anti-spike CD8 specificities were favored by VDJdb matching, whose results missed private and CD4 specificities.

V lost 10 bases to trimming and J lost 7 bases; unmatched junction nucleotides: 15. Germline V gene data show CDR1 as LNHNV and CDR2 as YYDKDF (reference sequence). The length of the CDR3 is 16 residues. Unique molecular identifiers tagged individual cDNA molecules. TCRdb redid the calling of the 5' RACE reads with MiXCR, one entry per CDR3 protein. The sample lists tens of thousands of distinct CDR3 sequences, nearly 6% occurring once. The clonotype comes from an adult who was a healthcare worker with PCR-confirmed SARS-CoV-2 infection or an uninfected control (not recorded which). The chain recombines TRBV15 with TRBJ2-1; TRBD2 agrees at 11 bases. Sequencing used whole blood. For the CDR3, the DNA is TGTGCCATTAGTAGCGGGAGGGGATTGGGACAGAATGAGCAGTTCTTC. Residues: CAISSGRGLGQNEQFF. The full variable domain, in which reference TRBV15 and TRBJ2-1 provide the parts outside the CDR3, is DAMVIQNPRYQVTQFGKPVTLSCSQTLNHNVMYWYQQKSSQAPKLLFHYYDKDFNNEADTPDNFQSRRPNTSFCFLDIRSPGLGDTAMYLCAISSGRGLGQNEQFFGPGTRLTVL.